This T cell receptor (beta chain) was recovered during a study of shared clonotypes between healthy human individuals. Findings and caveats of the study: The study's rarefaction showed incomplete sorted-subset sequencing despite large depth.

Concerning this clone itself: Its antigen is undetermined.

Libraries were prepared by immunoSEQ multiplex PCR; TCRdb keeps only in-frame clonotypes and omits some of them. The sample contains some 2,400,000 clones, 90% to 97% of which appear only once. Partitioning of CD4+ cells yielded a CD45RA+ naive subset and a CD45RA-negative memory subset. Deletions cut 5 bases from V and 5 bases from J, with 15 bases between. CDR1 and CDR2 from the germline V gene are SEHNR and FQNEAQ (reference sequence). The CDR3 contains 14 residues. The V gene is TRBV7-9, the J gene TRBJ2-5, with D possibly TRBD2 on 6 matching bases. Sequencing was carried out using naive CD4+ T cells sorted from blood. Documented subset: CD45RA+ positively selected. The clonotype originates from a man younger than 35 in good health. The chain's CDR3 is CASSPEGPNETQYF. DNA of the CDR3: TGTGCCAGCAGCCCGGAGGGCCCGAATGAGACCCAGTACTTC.